These 5 T cell receptor beta chains came from one sample sequenced in a study of shared clonotypes between healthy human individuals. This table comes from immunoSEQ multiplex PCR, and its TCRdb copy is limited to in-frame clones, with some not included. Among fewer than 800,000 clones, about 90% were seen once, and the ten largest hold 24%. CD45RO-negative CD8 cells positively selected for CCR7 made up the naive population, which excluded terminally differentiated effector memory CD45RA+ cells. The sample consisted of naive CD8+ T cells sorted from blood. The receptor set was obtained from a man aged 25 to 45 in good health.

With regard to this clone: Other nucleotide sequences from this sample produce the same CDR3. The CDR3 here is CASSFRRDSYNEQFF. In nucleotides, the CDR3 is TGCGCCAGCAGCTTCAGGCGGGACTCCTACAATGAGCAGTTCTTC. The chain is built from TRBV5-1 and TRBJ2-1; weak D call: TRBD2 (6 bases). Trimming removed 2 bases at V and 0 bases at J, with 9 bases between. The CDR3 has 15 amino acids. In germline, CDR1 is SGHRS, CDR2 YFSETQ.

The chain couples TRBV15 to TRBJ2-7; TRBD2 agrees at 9 bases. The CDR3 sequence is 13 residues long. Germline V CDR1 and CDR2: LNHNV, YYDKDF (reference sequence). V was clipped by 9 bases and J by 0 bases; unmatched bases: 3. CDR3 amino acids: CATREGHSYEQYF. The DNA for the CDR3 is TGTGCCACGCGGGAGGGCCACTCCTACGAGCAGTACTTC.

The chain carries TRBV6-5 and TRBJ2-1, with D perhaps being TRBD1 or TRBD2 (5 bases each). The CDR3 spans 15 residues. Trimming stripped 2 bases from V and 2 bases from J, with 10 bases between. Germline CDR1 is MNHEY and CDR2 is SVGAGI. The DNA of the CDR3 is TGTGCCAGCAGTTACACCGGGACCCCCTACAATGAGCAGTTCTTC. It is translated as CASSYTGTPYNEQFF.

The CDR3 is CASSLFRSAGGYLNEQFF. As DNA, the CDR3 is TGTGCCAGCAGCTTATTTAGGTCGGCAGGGGGCTACTTGAATGAGCAGTTCTTC. The chain is built from TRBV7-8 and TRBJ2-1; 8 positions match TRBD1. CDR1 is SGHVS, CDR2 FQNEAQ, per germline. Trimming at V came to 2 bases and at J to 7 bases, leaving 16 bases not matched to a gene. The CDR3 has 18 amino acids.

The genes are TRBV7-3 and TRBJ2-3; TRBD2 matches 7 bases. CDR1 and CDR2 from the germline V gene are SGHTA and FQGTGA. The CDR3 is 13 residues long. CDR3 nucleotides: TGTGCTTCTAAGGCGGGAGAAGCGGATACGCAGTATTTT. Amino acid sequence: CASKAGEADTQYF.